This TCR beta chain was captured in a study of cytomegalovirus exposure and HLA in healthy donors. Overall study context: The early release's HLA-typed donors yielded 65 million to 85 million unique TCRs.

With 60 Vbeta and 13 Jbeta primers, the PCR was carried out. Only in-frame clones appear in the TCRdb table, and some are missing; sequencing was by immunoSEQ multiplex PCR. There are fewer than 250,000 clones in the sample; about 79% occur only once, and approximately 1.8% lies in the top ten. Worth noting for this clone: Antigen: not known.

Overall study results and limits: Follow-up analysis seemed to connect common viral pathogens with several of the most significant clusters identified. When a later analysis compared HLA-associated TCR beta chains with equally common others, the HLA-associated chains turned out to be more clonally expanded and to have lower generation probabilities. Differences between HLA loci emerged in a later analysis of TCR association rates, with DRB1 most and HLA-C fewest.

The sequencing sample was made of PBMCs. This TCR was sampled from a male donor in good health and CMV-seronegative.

This chain's CDR3 is CASSLRFRSTAAESDHTIYF. The CDR3 bases are TGTGCCAGCAGCTTACGGTTTCGTAGTACAGCCGCCGAGAGTGACCACACCATATATTTT. The chain is built from TRBV7-3 and TRBJ1-3, with D hard to call. V lost 2 bases and J lost 8, with 31 bases in between. The CDR3 consists of 20 residues. Germline values: CDR1 SGHTA, CDR2 FQGTGA.